This T cell receptor beta chain was recorded in a study of blood T cell repertoires in COVID-19. The CDR3 is 18 residues long. Germline trimming cut 1 base from V and 5 bases from J; bases unmatched to any gene: 14. The V gene's germline CDR1 is MGHRA and CDR2 YSYEKL. As originally analysed: Using reference gene primer amplification, nucleated cell counts were estimated. The repertoire was sequenced with immunoSEQ multiplex PCR; TCRdb's copy has only in-frame clones and lacks some. That table gives V, J and clone size, and the DNA gave D and trimming. The table records a few hundred thousand clones, around 90% of them present only once. Enrollees, about 18 to 89 years old, lived in approximately 25 US areas. Cohorts were assigned according to the clinical history that participants reported.

This receptor was identified in a man aged 25-45 years who had recovered from COVID-19. Sequenced input: PBMCs or T cells enriched from blood (not recorded which). The gene calls are TRBV4-1 and TRBJ2-5, with 9 bases matching TRBD1. The CDR3: CASSQGAPGQGQRETQYF. In DNA form, the CDR3 reads TGCGCCAGCAGCCAAGGGGCACCGGGACAGGGCCAAAGGGAGACCCAGTACTTC.